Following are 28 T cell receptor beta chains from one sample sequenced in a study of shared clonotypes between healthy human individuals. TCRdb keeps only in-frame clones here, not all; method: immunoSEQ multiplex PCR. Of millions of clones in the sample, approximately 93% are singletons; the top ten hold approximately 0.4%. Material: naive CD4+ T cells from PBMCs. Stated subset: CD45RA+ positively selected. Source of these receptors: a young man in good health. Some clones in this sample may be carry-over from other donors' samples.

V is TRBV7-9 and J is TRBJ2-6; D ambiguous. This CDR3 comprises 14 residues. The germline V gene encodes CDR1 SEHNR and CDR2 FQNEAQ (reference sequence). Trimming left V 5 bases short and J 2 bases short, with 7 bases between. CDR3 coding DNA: TGTGCCAGCAGCCCCTTAACTGGGGCCAACGTCCTGACTTTC. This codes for CASSPLTGANVLTF. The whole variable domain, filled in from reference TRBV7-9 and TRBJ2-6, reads DTGVSQNPRHKITKRGQNVTFRCDPISEHNRLYWYRQTLGQGPEFLTYFQNEAQLEKSRLLSDRFSAERPKGSFSTLEIQRTEQGDSAMYLCASSPLTGANVLTFGAGSRLTVL.

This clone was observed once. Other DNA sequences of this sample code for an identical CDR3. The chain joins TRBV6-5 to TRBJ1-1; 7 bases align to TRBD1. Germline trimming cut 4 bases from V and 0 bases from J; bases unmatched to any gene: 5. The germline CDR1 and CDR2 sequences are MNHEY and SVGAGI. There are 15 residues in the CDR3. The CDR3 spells CASSLNRGLNTEAFF. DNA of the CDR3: TGTGCCAGCAGTTTAAACAGGGGATTGAACACTGAAGCTTTCTTT.

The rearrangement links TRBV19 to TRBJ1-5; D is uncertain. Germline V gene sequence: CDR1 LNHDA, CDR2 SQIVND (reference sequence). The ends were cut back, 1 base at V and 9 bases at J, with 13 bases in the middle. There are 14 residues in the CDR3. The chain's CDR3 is CASSIGSGVGPQHF. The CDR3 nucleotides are TGTGCCAGTAGTATAGGCTCAGGCGTTGGGCCCCAGCATTTT.

The CDR3 protein is CASGSGRGADVNTEAFF. The CDR3, as DNA: TGTGCTAGTGGTTCCGGTAGAGGGGCGGACGTGAACACTGAAGCTTTCTTT. This chain connects TRBV12-5 to TRBJ1-1; perhaps TRBD1 as D (5 bases). Germline CDR1 is LGHNT and CDR2 is FRNRAP. CDR3 length: 17 residues. The V end lost 4 bases, the J end lost 0 bases, and 18 bases lay between the germline ends.

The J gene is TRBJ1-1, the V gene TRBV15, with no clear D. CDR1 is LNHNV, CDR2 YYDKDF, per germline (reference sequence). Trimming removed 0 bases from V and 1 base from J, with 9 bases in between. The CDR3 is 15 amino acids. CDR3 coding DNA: TGTGCCACCAGCAGAGATTATGGGGAGAACACTGAAGCTTTCTTT. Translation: CATSRDYGENTEAFF.

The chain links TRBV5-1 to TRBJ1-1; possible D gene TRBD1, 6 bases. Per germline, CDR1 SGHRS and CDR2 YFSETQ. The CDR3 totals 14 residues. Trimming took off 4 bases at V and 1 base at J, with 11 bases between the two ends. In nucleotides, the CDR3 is TGCGCCAGCAGCGCTGGGACACCGAACACTGAAGCTTTCTTT. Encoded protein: CASSAGTPNTEAFF.

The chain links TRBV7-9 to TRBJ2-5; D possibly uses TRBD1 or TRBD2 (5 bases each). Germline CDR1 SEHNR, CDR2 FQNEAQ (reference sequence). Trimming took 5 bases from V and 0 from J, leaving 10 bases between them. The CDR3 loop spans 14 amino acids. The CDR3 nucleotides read TGTGCCAGCAGCCGCCGGGACCACCAAGAGACCCAGTACTTC. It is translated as CASSRRDHQETQYF.

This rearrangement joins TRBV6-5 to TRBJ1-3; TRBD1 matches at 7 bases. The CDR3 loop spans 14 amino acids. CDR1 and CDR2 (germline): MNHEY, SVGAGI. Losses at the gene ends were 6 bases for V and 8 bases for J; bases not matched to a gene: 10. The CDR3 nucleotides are TGTGCCAGCAGCCGACAGGGCTTGGGAGACACCATATATTTT. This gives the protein CASSRQGLGDTIYF.

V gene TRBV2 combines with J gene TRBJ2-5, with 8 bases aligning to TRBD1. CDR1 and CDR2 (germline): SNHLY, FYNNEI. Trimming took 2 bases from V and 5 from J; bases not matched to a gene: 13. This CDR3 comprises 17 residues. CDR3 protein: CASSEFWWAGGVETQYF. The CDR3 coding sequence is TGTGCCAGCAGTGAATTCTGGTGGGCAGGGGGCGTGGAGACCCAGTACTTC.

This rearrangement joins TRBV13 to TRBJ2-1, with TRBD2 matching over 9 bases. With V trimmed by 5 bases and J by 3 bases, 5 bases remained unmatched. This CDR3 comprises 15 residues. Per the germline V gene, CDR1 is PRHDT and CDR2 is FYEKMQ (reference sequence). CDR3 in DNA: TGTGCCAGCAGCCCCCTAGCGGGAAGCTACAATGAGCAGTTCTTC. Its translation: CASSPLAGSYNEQFF.

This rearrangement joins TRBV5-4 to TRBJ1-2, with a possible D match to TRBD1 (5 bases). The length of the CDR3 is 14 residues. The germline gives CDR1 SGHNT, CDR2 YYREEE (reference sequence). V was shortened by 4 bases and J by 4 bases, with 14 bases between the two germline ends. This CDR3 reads CASSPDTLSYGYTF. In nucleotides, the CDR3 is TGTGCCAGCAGCCCGGACACGCTGTCCTATGGCTACACCTTC. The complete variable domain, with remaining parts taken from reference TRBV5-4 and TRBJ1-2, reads ETGVTQSPTHLIKTRGQQVTLRCSSQSGHNTVSWYQQALGQGPQFIFQYYREEENGRGNFPPRFSGLQFPNYSSELNVNALELDDSALYLCASSPDTLSYGYTFGSGTRLTVV.

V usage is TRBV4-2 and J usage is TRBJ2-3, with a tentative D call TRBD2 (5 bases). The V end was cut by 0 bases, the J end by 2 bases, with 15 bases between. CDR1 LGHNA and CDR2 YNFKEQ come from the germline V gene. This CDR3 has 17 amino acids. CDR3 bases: TGTGCCAGCAGCCAAGATATGATGGTAGCGTACACAGATACGCAGTATTTT. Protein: CASSQDMMVAYTDTQYF.

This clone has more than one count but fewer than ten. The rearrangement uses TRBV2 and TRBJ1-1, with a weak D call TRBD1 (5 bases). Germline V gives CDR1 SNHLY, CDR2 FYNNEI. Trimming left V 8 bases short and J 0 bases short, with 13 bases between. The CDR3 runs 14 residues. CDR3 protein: CASCLAGMNTEAFF. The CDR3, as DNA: TGTGCCAGCTGTCTGGCAGGGATGAACACTGAAGCTTTCTTT.

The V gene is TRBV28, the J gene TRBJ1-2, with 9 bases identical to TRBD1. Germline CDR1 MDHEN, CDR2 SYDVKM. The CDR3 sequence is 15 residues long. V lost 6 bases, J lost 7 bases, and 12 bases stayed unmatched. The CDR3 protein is CASSLVDRGVSGYTF. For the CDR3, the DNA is TGTGCCAGCAGCCTCGTGGACAGGGGAGTGAGTGGCTACACCTTC.

The CDR3 DNA sequence: TGTGCCAGCAGCCCCCGACCAGACGGAGATACGCAGTATTTT. Translation: CASSPRPDGDTQYF. This chain joins TRBV11-2 and TRBJ2-3; D uncertain. CDR3 size: 14 residues. Trimming removed 5 bases at V and 5 bases at J, with 14 bases between. In germline, CDR1 is SGHAT, CDR2 FQNNGV.

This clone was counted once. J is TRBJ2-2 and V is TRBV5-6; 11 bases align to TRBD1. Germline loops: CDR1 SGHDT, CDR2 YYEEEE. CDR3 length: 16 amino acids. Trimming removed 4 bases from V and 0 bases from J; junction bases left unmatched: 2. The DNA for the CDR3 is TGTGCCAGCAGCGAGGGACAGGGGGCGAACACCGGGGAGCTGTTTTTT. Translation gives CASSEGQGANTGELFF. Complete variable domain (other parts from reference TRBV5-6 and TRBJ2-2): DAGVTQSPTHLIKTRGQQVTLRCSPKSGHDTVSWYQQALGQGPQFIFQYYEEEERQRGNFPDRFSGHQFPNYSSELNVNALLLGDSALYLCASSEGQGANTGELFFGEGSRLTVL.

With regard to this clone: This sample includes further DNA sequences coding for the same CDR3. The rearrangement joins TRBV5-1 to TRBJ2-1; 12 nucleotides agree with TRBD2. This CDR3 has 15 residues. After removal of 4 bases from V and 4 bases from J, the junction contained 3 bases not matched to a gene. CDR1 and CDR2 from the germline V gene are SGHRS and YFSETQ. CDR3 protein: CASSDGTSGYNEQFF. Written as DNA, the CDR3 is TGCGCCAGCAGCGACGGGACTAGCGGGTACAATGAGCAGTTCTTC.

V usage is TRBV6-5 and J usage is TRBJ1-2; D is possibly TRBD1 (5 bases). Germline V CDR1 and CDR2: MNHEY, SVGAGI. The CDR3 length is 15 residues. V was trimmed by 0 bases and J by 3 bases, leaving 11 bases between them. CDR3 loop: CASSYSQRDDYGYTF. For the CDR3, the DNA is TGTGCCAGCAGTTACTCACAGCGGGACGACTATGGCTACACCTTC.

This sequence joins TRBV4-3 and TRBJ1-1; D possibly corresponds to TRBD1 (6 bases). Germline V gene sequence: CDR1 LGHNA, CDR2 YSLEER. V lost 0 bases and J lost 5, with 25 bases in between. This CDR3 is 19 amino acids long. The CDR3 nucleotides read TGCGCCAGCAGCCAAGATGGGCCGGGGATGATGGGGGCTCGGACTGAAGCTTTCTTT. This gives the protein CASSQDGPGMMGARTEAFF.

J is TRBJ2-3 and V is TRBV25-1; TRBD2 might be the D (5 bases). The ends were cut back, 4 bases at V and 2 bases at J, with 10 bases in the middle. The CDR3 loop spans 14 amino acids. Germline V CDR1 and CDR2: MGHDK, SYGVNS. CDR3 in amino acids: CASSVMGATDTQYF. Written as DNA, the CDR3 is TGTGCCAGCAGTGTCATGGGAGCCACAGATACGCAGTATTTT.

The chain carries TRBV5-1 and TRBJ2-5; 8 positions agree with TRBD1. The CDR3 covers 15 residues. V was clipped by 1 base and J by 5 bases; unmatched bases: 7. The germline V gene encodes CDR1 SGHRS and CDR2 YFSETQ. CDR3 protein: CASSLRTGYRETQYF. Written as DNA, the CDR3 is TGCGCCAGCAGCTTGCGGACAGGGTATAGGGAGACCCAGTACTTC.

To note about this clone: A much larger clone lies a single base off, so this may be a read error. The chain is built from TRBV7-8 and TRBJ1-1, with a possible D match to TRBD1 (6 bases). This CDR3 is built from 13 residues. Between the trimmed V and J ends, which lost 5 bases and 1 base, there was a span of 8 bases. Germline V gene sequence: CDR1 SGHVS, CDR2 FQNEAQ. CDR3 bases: TGTGCCAGCAGCGTGACAGGGAACACTGAAGCTTTCTTT. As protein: CASSVTGNTEAFF.

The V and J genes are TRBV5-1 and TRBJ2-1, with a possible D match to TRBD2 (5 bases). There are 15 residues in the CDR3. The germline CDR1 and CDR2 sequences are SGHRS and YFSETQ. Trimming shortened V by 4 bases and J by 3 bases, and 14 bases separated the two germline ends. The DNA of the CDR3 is TGCGCCAGCAGCGCCCCCAGCGGCTACTACAATGAGCAGTTCTTC. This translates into CASSAPSGYYNEQFF.

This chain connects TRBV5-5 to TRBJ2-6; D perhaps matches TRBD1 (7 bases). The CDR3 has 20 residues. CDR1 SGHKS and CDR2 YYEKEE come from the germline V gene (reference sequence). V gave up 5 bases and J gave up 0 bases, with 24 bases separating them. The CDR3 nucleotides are TGTGCCAGCAGGCATAGTTACATTCAGGGGGGAGGCTCTGGGGCCAACGTCCTGACTTTC. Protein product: CASRHSYIQGGGSGANVLTF.

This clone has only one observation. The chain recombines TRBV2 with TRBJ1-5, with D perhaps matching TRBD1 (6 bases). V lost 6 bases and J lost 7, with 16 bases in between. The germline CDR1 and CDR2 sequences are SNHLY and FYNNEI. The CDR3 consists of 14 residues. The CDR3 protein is CASSEEGQGQPQHF. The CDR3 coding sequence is TGTGCCAGCAGCGAGGAGGGACAAGGCCAGCCCCAGCATTTT.

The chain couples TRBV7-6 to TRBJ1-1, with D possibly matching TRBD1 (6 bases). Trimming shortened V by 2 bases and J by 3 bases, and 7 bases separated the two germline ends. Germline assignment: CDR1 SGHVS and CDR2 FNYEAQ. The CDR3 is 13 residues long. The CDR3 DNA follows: TGTGCCAGCAGCTTAAACAGGGACACTGAAGCTTTCTTT. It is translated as CASSLNRDTEAFF.

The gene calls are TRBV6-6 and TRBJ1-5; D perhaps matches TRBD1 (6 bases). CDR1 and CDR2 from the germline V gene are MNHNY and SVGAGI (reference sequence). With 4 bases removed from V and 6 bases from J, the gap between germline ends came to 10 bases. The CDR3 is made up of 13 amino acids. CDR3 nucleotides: TGTGCCAGCAGTTCACAGGGAAGTCAGCCCCAGCATTTT. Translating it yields CASSSQGSQPQHF.

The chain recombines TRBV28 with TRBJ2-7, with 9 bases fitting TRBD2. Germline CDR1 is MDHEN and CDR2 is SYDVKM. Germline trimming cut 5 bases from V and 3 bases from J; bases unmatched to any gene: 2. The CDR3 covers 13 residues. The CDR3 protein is CASSLAGHYEQYF. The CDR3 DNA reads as TGTGCCAGCAGTCTAGCGGGACACTACGAGCAGTACTTC.